These T cell receptor beta chains were read from a single sample in a study of T cell responses to AZD1222 COVID-19 vaccine. Data came from immunoSEQ multiplex PCR; TCRdb stores just in-frame clones and leaves some out. The top ten clones hold under 1.5% of a sample with 70,000 to 95,000 clones, about nine tenths of them seen once. The sample here was peripheral blood, taken 28 days after the second AZD1222 dose. The receptor set was obtained from an adult who received the AZD1222 COVID-19 vaccine. The CDR3 runs from the conserved cysteine through the conserved F or W. Fields, in order: J gene, V gene, CDR3 protein.

TRBJ2-1,TRBV20-1,CSASRPAGTGMDNEQFF
TRBJ1-3,TRBV28,CASSPGGTGGNTIYF
TRBJ1-6,TRBV4-1,CASSQGVSRTLHF
TRBJ2-1,TRBV11-2,CASSLIGDEQFF
TRBJ2-5,TRBV4-1,CASSQRETQYF
TRBJ2-3,TRBV11-3,CASSLGGNTDTQYF
TRBJ2-1,TRBV28,CASSLSGQGAYNEQFF
TRBJ1-3,TRBV9,CASSLDSGNTIYF
TRBJ2-7,TRBV19,CASSLGGRRTGDSYEQYF
TRBJ2-7,TRBV15,CATSRDLDLSSYEQYF
TRBJ2-7,TRBV7-8,CASSLVGWGSYEQYF
TRBJ1-3,TRBV3-1/TRBV3-2,CASSQDWAGNSGNTIYF
TRBJ2-5,TRBV11-2,CASVSQETQYF
TRBJ1-1,TRBV7-6,CASSLVTGTGLGTEAFF
TRBJ2-2,TRBV27,CASSITGSVGELFF
TRBJ2-6,TRBV7-3,CASSQGAGANVLTF
TRBJ1-4,TRBV27,CASSSGQGALKLFF
TRBJ1-2,TRBV7-9,CASSLEAPLNYGYTF
TRBJ1-6,TRBV6-5,CASSLMDRGNSPLHF
TRBJ2-7,TRBV6-6,CASNGNRGEQYF
TRBJ1-6,TRBV30,CAWRLITGSGSPLHF
TRBJ1-1,TRBV10-2,CASSAGGTLNTEAFF